The text below deals with one TCR beta chain. Antigen: not known. The source of the sample is a study of shared clonotypes between healthy human individuals. The study's findings and limits: Generation of non-shared clonotypes was less probable than generation of clonotypes shared by all four donors. Around 5% of naive CD4 clonotypes were shared across four donors.

This CDR3 has 15 residues. Germline loops: CDR1 SGHNT, CDR2 YENEEA. Trimming cost V 7 bases and J 4 bases, with 17 bases left between them. Profiling relied on immunoSEQ multiplex PCR, and the TCRdb table lists in-frame clones only, not all of them. In the table there are some 550,000 clones, around 97% of which are singletons. The TCR was taken from a woman aged 30 to 39 in good health. The sequencing input was naive CD4+ T cells sorted from blood. Subset described: CD45RA+ positively selected. The V and J genes are TRBV11-3 and TRBJ2-1, with D possibly TRBD2 on 6 matching bases. The DNA of the CDR3 is TGTGCCAGCACCTCTGAGGGACTTGGGTACAATGAGCAGTTCTTC. Translating it yields CASTSEGLGYNEQFF.